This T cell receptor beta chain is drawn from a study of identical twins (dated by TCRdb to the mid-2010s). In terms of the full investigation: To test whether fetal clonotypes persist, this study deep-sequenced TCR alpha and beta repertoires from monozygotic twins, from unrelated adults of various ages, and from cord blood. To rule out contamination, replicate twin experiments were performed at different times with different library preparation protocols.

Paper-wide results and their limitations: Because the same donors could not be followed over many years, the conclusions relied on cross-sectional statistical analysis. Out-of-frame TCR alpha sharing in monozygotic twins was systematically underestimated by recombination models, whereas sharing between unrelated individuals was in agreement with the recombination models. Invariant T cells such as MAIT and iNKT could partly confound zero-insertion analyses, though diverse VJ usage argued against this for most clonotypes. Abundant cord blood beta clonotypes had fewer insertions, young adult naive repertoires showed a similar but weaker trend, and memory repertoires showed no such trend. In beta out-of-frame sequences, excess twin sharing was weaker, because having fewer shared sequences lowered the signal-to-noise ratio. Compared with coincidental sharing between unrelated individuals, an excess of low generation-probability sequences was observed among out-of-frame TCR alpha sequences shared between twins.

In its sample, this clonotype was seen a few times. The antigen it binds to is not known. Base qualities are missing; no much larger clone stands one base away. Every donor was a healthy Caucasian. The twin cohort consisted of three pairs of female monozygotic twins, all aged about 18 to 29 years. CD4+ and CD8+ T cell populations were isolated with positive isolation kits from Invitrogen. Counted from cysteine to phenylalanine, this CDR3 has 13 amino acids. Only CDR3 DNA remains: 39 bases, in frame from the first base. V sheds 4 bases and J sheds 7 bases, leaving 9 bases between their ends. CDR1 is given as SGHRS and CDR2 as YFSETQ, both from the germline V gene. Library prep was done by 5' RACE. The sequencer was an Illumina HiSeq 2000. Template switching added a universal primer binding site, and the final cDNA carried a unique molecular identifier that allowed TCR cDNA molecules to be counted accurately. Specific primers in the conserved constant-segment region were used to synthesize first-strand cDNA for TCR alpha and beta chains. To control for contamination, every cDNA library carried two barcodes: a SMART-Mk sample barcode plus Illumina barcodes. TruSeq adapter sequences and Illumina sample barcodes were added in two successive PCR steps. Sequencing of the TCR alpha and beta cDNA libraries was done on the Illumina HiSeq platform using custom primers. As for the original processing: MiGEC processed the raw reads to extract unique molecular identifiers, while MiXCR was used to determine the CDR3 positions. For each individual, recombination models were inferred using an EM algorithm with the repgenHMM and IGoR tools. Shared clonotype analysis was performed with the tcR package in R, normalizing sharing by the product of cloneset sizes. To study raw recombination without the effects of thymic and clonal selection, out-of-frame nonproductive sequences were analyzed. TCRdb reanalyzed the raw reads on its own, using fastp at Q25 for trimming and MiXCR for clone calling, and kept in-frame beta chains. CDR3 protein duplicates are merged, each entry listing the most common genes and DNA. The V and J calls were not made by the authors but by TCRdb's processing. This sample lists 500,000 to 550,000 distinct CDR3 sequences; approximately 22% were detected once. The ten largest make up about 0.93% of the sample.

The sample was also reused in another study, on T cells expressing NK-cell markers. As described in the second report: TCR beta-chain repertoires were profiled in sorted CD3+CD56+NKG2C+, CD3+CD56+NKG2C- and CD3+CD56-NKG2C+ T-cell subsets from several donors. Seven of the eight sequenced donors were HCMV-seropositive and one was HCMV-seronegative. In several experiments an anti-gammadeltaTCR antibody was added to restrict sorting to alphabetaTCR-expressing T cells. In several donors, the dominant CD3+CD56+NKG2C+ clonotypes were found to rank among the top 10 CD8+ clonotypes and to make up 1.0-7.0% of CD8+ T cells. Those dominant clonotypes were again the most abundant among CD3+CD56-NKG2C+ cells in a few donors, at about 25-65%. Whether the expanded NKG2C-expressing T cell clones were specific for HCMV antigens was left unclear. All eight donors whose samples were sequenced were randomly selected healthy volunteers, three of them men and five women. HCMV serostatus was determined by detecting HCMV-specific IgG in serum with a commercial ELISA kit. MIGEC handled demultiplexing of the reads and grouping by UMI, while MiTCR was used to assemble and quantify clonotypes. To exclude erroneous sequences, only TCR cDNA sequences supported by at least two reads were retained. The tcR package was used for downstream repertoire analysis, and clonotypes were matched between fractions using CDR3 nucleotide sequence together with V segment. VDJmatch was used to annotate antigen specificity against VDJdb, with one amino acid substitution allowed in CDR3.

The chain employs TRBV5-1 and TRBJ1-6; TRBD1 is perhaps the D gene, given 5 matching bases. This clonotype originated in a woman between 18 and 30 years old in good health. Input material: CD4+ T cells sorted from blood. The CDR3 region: CASSPGVNSPLHF. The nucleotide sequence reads TGCGCCAGCAGCCCGGGGGTGAATTCACCCCTCCACTTT. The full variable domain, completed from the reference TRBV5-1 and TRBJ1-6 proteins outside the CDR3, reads KAGVTQTPRYLIKTRGQQVTLSCSPISGHRSVSWYQQTPGQGLQFLFEYFSETQRNKGNFPGRFSGRQFSNSRSEMNVSTLELGDSALYLCASSPGVNSPLHFGNGTRLTVT.